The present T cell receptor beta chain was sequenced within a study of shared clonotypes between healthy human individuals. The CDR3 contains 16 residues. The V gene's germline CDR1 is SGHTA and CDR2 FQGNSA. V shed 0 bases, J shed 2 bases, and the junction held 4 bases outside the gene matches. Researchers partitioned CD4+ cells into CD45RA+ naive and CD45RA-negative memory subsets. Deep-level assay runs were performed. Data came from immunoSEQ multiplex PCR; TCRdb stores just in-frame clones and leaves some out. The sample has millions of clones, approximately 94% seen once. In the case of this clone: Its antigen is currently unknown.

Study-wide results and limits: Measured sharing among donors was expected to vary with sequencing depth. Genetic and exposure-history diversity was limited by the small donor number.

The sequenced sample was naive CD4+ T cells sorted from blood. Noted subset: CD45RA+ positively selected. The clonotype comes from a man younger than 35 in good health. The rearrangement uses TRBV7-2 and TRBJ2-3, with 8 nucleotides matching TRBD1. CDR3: CASSLAVTGVTDTQYF. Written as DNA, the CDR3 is TGTGCCAGCAGCTTAGCGGTGACAGGGGTCACAGATACGCAGTATTTT.